This entry is about one T cell receptor (beta chain). Its antigen is still unknown. This sample is part of a study of CXCR3-negative and CXCR3-positive naive CD8 T cells. Study results and limitations: CXCR3 expression dropped partially after cryopreservation, and most assays relied on fresh PBMCs. Naive CXCR3-negative and CXCR3-positive cells had similar TRBV-TRBJ usage; memory differed. Each naive subset displayed comparably high diversity, whereas memory CD8+ cells displayed much lower diversity.

The method, 5' RACE with UMI labels, was used to prepare the TRB cDNA libraries. TCRdb reprocessed the 5' RACE reads and reports one entry per CDR3 protein, with no DNA. The listing records under 45,000 distinct CDR3 sequences. This CDR3 has 12 residues. V is TRBV12-3 or TRBV12-4 and J is TRBJ2-7. Sequenced sample: memory CD8+ T cells from blood. The source is a human donor in good health. Some clones in this sample may be carry-over from other donors' samples. The CDR3 is CASSGIIYEQYF.